Shown below are 18 T cell receptor beta chains from a single sample sequenced in a study of OX40 agonist ivuxolimab in advanced cancers. Sequencing was performed with immunoSEQ multiplex PCR; in TCRdb, only in-frame clones are kept and a portion is missing. This table has about 58,000 clones, approximately 78% appearing once. The sample was CD4+ or CD8+ T cells sorted from blood, taken in a trial of the OX40 agonist ivuxolimab. These TCRs come from an adult with an advanced solid tumor such as melanoma, head and neck, liver or kidney cancer.

The chain recombines TRBV19 with TRBJ2-3; D unresolved. The CDR3 sequence is 14 residues long. V shed 5 bases and J shed 8 bases, with 17 bases lying between them. From germline, CDR1 is LNHDA and CDR2 SQIVND (reference sequence). This chain's CDR3 is CASSSRDGSGTQYF. The CDR3, as DNA: TGTGCCAGTAGTTCCCGCGACGGGTCGGGTACGCAGTATTTT.

This chain uses TRBV5-4 with TRBJ2-2; 10 nucleotides align to TRBD1. The CDR3 has 17 amino acids. The germline V gene has CDR1 SGHNT and CDR2 YYREEE (reference sequence). V shed 4 bases, J shed 7 bases, and the junction held 13 bases outside the gene matches. In DNA, the CDR3 is TGTGCCAGCAGCCAAGAAGTGACGGGACAGGGGTACGGGGAGCTGTTTTTT. Encoded protein: CASSQEVTGQGYGELFF.

The chain carries TRBV5-1 and TRBJ1-1; D call uncertain. This CDR3 region has 12 residues. Germline V gene data show CDR1 as SGHRS and CDR2 as YFSETQ. V lost 0 bases and J 7 bases, leaving 7 bases between the germline ends. Here the CDR3 DNA reads TGCGCCAGCAGCTTGGCGGGGAATGAAGCTTTCTTT. It translates to CASSLAGNEAFF.

About this clone: The sample has other DNA sequences that encode this CDR3 too. The chain couples TRBV7-2 to TRBJ2-7, with D hard to call. Trimming removed 7 bases from V and 2 bases from J, with 15 bases in between. CDR1 and CDR2 (germline): SGHTA, FQGNSA. The CDR3 loop spans 14 amino acids. DNA for the CDR3: TGTGCCAGCAAGCGAAGTCGGGCAACCTACGAGCAGTACTTC. This encodes CASKRSRATYEQYF. The full variable domain, rest sourced from reference TRBV7-2 and TRBJ2-7, is GAGVSQSPSNKVTEKGKDVELRCDPISGHTALYWYRQSLGQGLEFLIYFQGNSAPDKSGLPSDRFSAERTGGSVSTLTIQRTQQEDSAVYLCASKRSRATYEQYFGPGTRLTVT.

This clone was recorded a few times. The V gene is TRBV6-1, the J gene TRBJ2-7; D is ambiguous. The CDR3 spans 10 residues. In germline, CDR1 is MNHNS, CDR2 SASEGT. V was cut by 8 bases and J by 6 bases, with 8 bases left in between. CDR3 amino acids: CASGMSEQYF. In nucleotides, the CDR3 is TGTGCCAGCGGGATGAGCGAGCAGTACTTC.

The V gene is TRBV6-6, the J gene TRBJ1-1, with 8 bases that match TRBD1. CDR3 length: 13 residues. Trimming removed 4 bases from V and 10 bases from J; junction bases left unmatched: 8. Per the germline V gene, CDR1 is MNHNY and CDR2 is SVGAGI (reference sequence). The CDR3 coding sequence is TGTGCCAGCAGTTCGGGACAGGACGGTAGAGCTTTCTTT. It yields the protein CASSSGQDGRAFF.

The gene calls are TRBV9 and TRBJ2-2; D not resolved. This CDR3 is 16 amino acids long. Germline CDR1 reads SGDLS; CDR2 reads YYNGEE. Between the trimmed V and J ends, which lost 4 bases and 0 bases, there was a span of 13 bases. The CDR3 bases are TGTGCCAGCAGCCCCCGGCCAACCCCGAACACCGGGGAGCTGTTTTTT. Translating gives CASSPRPTPNTGELFF.

This clone came up once. The chain has TRBV5-6 and TRBJ1-2; maybe TRBD1 (6 bases). V was cut by 4 bases and J by 4 bases, with 14 bases left in between. The CDR3 is 14 residues long. CDR1 is SGHDT and CDR2 is YYEEEE in the germline V gene. The CDR3 reads CASSPGGPGYGYTF. The CDR3, as DNA: TGTGCCAGCAGCCCGGGGGGGCCAGGCTATGGCTACACCTTC. Variable domain in full (rest from reference TRBV5-6 and TRBJ1-2): DAGVTQSPTHLIKTRGQQVTLRCSPKSGHDTVSWYQQALGQGPQFIFQYYEEEERQRGNFPDRFSGHQFPNYSSELNVNALLLGDSALYLCASSPGGPGYGYTFGSGTRLTVV.

The rearrangement links TRBV4-1 to TRBJ2-3, with D perhaps TRBD1 or TRBD2 (5 bases each). The CDR3 totals 16 residues. Germline CDR1 MGHRA, CDR2 YSYEKL. With 1 base removed from V and 8 bases from J, the gap between germline ends came to 19 bases. The CDR3 spells CASSQVSGTVGRTQYF. CDR3 nucleotides: TGCGCCAGCAGCCAAGTGTCAGGGACGGTCGGTCGTACGCAGTATTTT.

The rearrangement joins TRBV6-1 to TRBJ2-1, with D perhaps TRBD2 (6 bases). V gave up 5 bases and J gave up 9 bases, with 20 bases separating them. The germline CDR1 and CDR2 sequences are MNHNS and SASEGT. There are 15 residues in the CDR3. The CDR3 region has the DNA TGTGCCAGCAGTCCACTATTGTGGGGGGTAGGTGAGCAGTTCTTC. Translated: CASSPLLWGVGEQFF.

The chain links TRBV9 to TRBJ1-4; D not certain. The CDR3 runs 15 residues. V was trimmed by 7 bases and J by 6 bases, leaving 19 bases between them. In germline, CDR1 is SGDLS, CDR2 YYNGEE. DNA of the CDR3: TGTGCCAGCGCCGTCTCTTGGGAAAGCTATGAAAAACTGTTTTTT. Translating it yields CASAVSWESYEKLFF.

The chain couples TRBV1 to TRBJ2-1; TRBD2, the table's D call, was not compared with the DNA. TRBV1 is a documented pseudogene. The CDR3 is 17 residues long. The CDR3 bases are TGCACCAGCAGGGGGACTAGCGGGGGGCCCACCTACAATGAGCAGTTCTTC. Its translation is CTSRGTSGGPTYNEQFF.

The rearrangement joins TRBV6-5 to TRBJ2-4; D ambiguous. The V end lost 8 bases, the J end lost 0 bases, and 8 bases lay between the germline ends. From germline, CDR1 is MNHEY and CDR2 SVGAGI. The CDR3 is 13 amino acids. CDR3 sequence: CASGVLAKNIQYF. Written as DNA, the CDR3 is TGTGCCAGCGGAGTGCTAGCCAAAAACATTCAGTACTTC.

CDR3 DNA sequence: TGTGCTAGTGGTCGTGGGGACATGAGCTCCTACGAGCAGTACTTC. This sequence encodes CASGRGDMSSYEQYF. This sequence joins TRBV12-5 and TRBJ2-7, with TRBD1 as a possible D gene (6 bases). The V end was cut by 5 bases, the J end by 0 bases, with 14 bases between. In germline, CDR1 is LGHNT, CDR2 FRNRAP. The CDR3 consists of 15 residues.

This chain connects TRBV5-1 to TRBJ2-1, with D uncertain. V was pared by 5 bases and J by 1 base, with 7 bases between. The CDR3 consists of 13 residues. CDR1 and CDR2 from the germline V gene are SGHRS and YFSETQ. CDR3 sequence reads: CASRAVSYNEQFF. As DNA, the CDR3 is TGCGCCAGCAGGGCAGTTTCCTACAATGAGCAGTTCTTC.

The table lists this clone with a few counts. The V and J genes are TRBV5-1 and TRBJ1-6; D not resolved. With 0 bases removed from V and 10 bases from J, the gap between germline ends came to 11 bases. The CDR3 runs 14 residues. The germline gives CDR1 SGHRS, CDR2 YFSETQ. CDR3 sequence (DNA): TGCGCCAGCAGCTTGGATAGGGTGGGATCACCCCTCCACTTT. Amino acid sequence: CASSLDRVGSPLHF.

J is TRBJ1-6 and V is TRBV7-9; the D gene is possibly TRBD1 (5 bases). The germline CDR1 and CDR2 sequences are SEHNR and FQNEAQ (reference sequence). Deletions cut 5 bases from V and 8 bases from J, with 19 bases between. The CDR3 extends over 16 amino acids. The CDR3 region is CASSMFAGQVHSPLHF. CDR3 DNA sequence: TGTGCCAGCAGCATGTTCGCGGGGCAGGTCCATTCACCCCTCCACTTT.

A remark on this clone: A read error may account for a junction end that differs from germline. The chain has TRBV5-4 and TRBJ2-7, with 10 bases fitting TRBD1. Germline CDR1 is SGHNT and CDR2 is YYREEE (reference sequence). The CDR3 length is 12 residues. The CDR3 spells CASSIAGQGLNF. DNA of the CDR3: TGTGCCAGCAGCATCGCGGGACAGGGGCTTAACTTC.